A selection of T cell receptor beta chains follows, all from one sample in a study of CD8 T cells in Susac syndrome. TCRdb itself ran the immunoSEQ multiplex PCR reads through MiXCR, one entry per CDR3 protein. This sample yields about 24,000 distinct CDR3 sequences, of which over 85% are seen a single time; 0.6% to 0.75% belongs to the top ten. Specimen: CD8+ T cells from PBMCs. These receptors were obtained from a human donor with Susac syndrome. The CDR3 runs from the conserved cysteine through the conserved F or W. A D gene is named only where the DNA matches it firmly. For some rows the clone size is stated as once, few or many, or as a class when expanded; others skip it.

CDR3aa: CASSLSISMNTEAFF; CDR3nt: TGTGCCAGCAGTTTATCGATAAGTATGAACACTGAAGCTTTCTTT; d_gene: NA; j_gene: TRBJ1-1; abundance: NA; v_gene: TRBV27
CDR3aa: CSVRRQGPNYGYTF; CDR3nt: TGCAGCGTGAGAAGACAGGGGCCTAACTATGGCTACACCTTC; d_gene: TRBD1; j_gene: TRBJ1-2; abundance: once; v_gene: TRBV29-1
CDR3aa: CASSRGLAGARKETQYF; CDR3nt: TGTGCCAGCAGTCGAGGACTAGCGGGGGCCCGAAAGGAGACCCAGTACTTC; d_gene: TRBD2; j_gene: TRBJ2-5; abundance: NA; v_gene: TRBV11-2
CDR3aa: CASSRKLAGDNEQFF; CDR3nt: TGTGCCAGCAGCCGTAAACTAGCGGGGGACAATGAGCAGTTCTTC; d_gene: TRBD2; j_gene: TRBJ2-1; abundance: NA; v_gene: TRBV6-2/TRBV6-3
CDR3aa: CASSLGPPTYEQYF; CDR3nt: TGTGCCAGCAGCTTAGGTCCTCCCACCTACGAGCAGTACTTC; d_gene: NA; j_gene: TRBJ2-7; abundance: NA; v_gene: TRBV7-9
CDR3aa: CSVTNNRDYGYTF; CDR3nt: TGCAGCGTCACGAATAACAGGGACTATGGCTACACCTTC; d_gene: NA; j_gene: TRBJ1-2; abundance: NA; v_gene: TRBV29-1
CDR3aa: CASGDLKADTQYF; CDR3nt: TGTGCCAGCGGGGACCTAAAGGCAGATACGCAGTATTTT; d_gene: NA; j_gene: TRBJ2-3; abundance: NA; v_gene: TRBV5-6
CDR3aa: CASSQSRGSGNTIYF; CDR3nt: TGCGCCAGCAGCCAGAGTAGGGGCTCTGGAAACACCATATATTTT; d_gene: NA; j_gene: TRBJ1-3; abundance: few; v_gene: TRBV4-1
CDR3aa: CATSETNRAGELFF; CDR3nt: TGTGCCACCAGTGAGACAAACAGGGCCGGGGAGCTGTTTTTT; d_gene: NA; j_gene: TRBJ2-2; abundance: NA; v_gene: TRBV24-1
CDR3aa: CASSLGASYEQYF; CDR3nt: TGTGCCAGCAGTTTAGGGGCGTCCTACGAGCAGTACTTC; d_gene: NA; j_gene: TRBJ2-7; abundance: once; v_gene: TRBV28
CDR3aa: CASSSWTGTYEQYF; CDR3nt: TGCGCCAGCAGCTCCTGGACAGGAACCTACGAGCAGTACTTC; d_gene: TRBD1; j_gene: TRBJ2-7; abundance: NA; v_gene: TRBV4-1
CDR3aa: CASFGGGLGEQFF; CDR3nt: TGTGCCAGCTTCGGGGGGGGCCTCGGTGAGCAGTTCTTC; d_gene: TRBD2; j_gene: TRBJ2-1; abundance: NA; v_gene: TRBV6-5
CDR3aa: CASSQIGVTDTQYF; CDR3nt: TGTGCCAGCAGCCAGATAGGGGTCACAGATACGCAGTATTTT; d_gene: NA; j_gene: TRBJ2-3; abundance: NA; v_gene: TRBV4-2
CDR3aa: CASSLEGQDYEQYF; CDR3nt: TGTGCCAGCAGCTTGGAGGGACAGGACTACGAGCAGTACTTC; d_gene: TRBD1; j_gene: TRBJ2-7; abundance: NA; v_gene: TRBV5-4
CDR3aa: CASSRTGWGNTEAFF; CDR3nt: TGTGCCAGCAGCCGCACAGGGTGGGGGAACACTGAAGCTTTCTTT; d_gene: NA; j_gene: TRBJ1-1; abundance: NA; v_gene: TRBV5-4
CDR3aa: CASSSVSTLGADTQYF; CDR3nt: TGTGCCAGCAGTTCGGTTTCGACCTTGGGTGCAGATACGCAGTATTTT; d_gene: NA; j_gene: TRBJ2-3; abundance: NA; v_gene: TRBV2
CDR3aa: CASRPMTGGLLEQYF; CDR3nt: TGTGCCAGCAGACCAATGACAGGGGGCTTGCTCGAGCAGTACTTC; d_gene: TRBD1; j_gene: TRBJ2-7; abundance: NA; v_gene: TRBV7-9
CDR3aa: CASSLERSAGGYEQYF; CDR3nt: TGTGCCAGCAGCTTAGAAAGATCAGCGGGGGGATACGAGCAGTACTTC; d_gene: TRBD2; j_gene: TRBJ2-7; abundance: NA; v_gene: TRBV13
CDR3aa: CASSIGGASGHNEQFF; CDR3nt: TGTGCCAGTAGTATAGGGGGGGCTAGCGGCCACAATGAGCAGTTCTTC; d_gene: NA; j_gene: TRBJ2-1; abundance: once; v_gene: TRBV19
CDR3aa: CASSPGQGGTYEQYF; CDR3nt: TGTGCCAGCAGTCCCGGACAGGGCGGAACCTACGAGCAGTACTTC; d_gene: TRBD1; j_gene: TRBJ2-7; abundance: NA; v_gene: TRBV6-5
CDR3aa: CASSFGQGGGYTF; CDR3nt: TGTGCCAGCAGCTTCGGACAGGGTGGTGGCTACACCTTC; d_gene: TRBD1; j_gene: TRBJ1-2; abundance: NA; v_gene: TRBV5-6
CDR3aa: CASSIRDTKSYEQYF; CDR3nt: TGTGCCAGTAGTATCCGGGACACCAAGTCCTACGAGCAGTACTTC; d_gene: NA; j_gene: TRBJ2-7; abundance: NA; v_gene: TRBV19
CDR3aa: CASSIKGQGAHEAFF; CDR3nt: TGTGCCAGTAGTATAAAGGGACAGGGGGCGCATGAAGCTTTCTTT; d_gene: TRBD1; j_gene: TRBJ1-1; abundance: NA; v_gene: TRBV19
CDR3aa: CASRSYWGHIEGPLHF; CDR3nt: TGCGCCAGCAGATCCTACTGGGGACACATAGAGGGGCCCCTCCACTTT; d_gene: NA; j_gene: TRBJ1-6; abundance: NA; v_gene: TRBV5-1
CDR3aa: CASSLGQGNQPQHF; CDR3nt: TGTGCCAGCAGCCTTGGACAGGGAAATCAGCCCCAGCATTTT; d_gene: TRBD1; j_gene: TRBJ1-5; abundance: NA; v_gene: TRBV6-5
CDR3aa: CASSQGRRGHGETQYF; CDR3nt: TGTGCCAGCAGCCAAGGTCGCAGGGGGCACGGGGAGACCCAGTACTTC; d_gene: TRBD1; j_gene: TRBJ2-5; abundance: once; v_gene: TRBV14
CDR3aa: CASSLGQGARTEAFF; CDR3nt: TGTGCCAGCAGTCTCGGACAGGGGGCGAGAACTGAAGCTTTCTTT; d_gene: TRBD1; j_gene: TRBJ1-1; abundance: once; v_gene: TRBV2
CDR3aa: CAARQPGSPLHF; CDR3nt: TGTGCAGCTCGCCAGCCCGGTTCACCCCTCCACTTT; d_gene: NA; j_gene: TRBJ1-6; abundance: NA; v_gene: TRBV7-9
CDR3aa: CASSSLSGTAYNEQFF; CDR3nt: TGTGCCAGCAGTTCCCTATCCGGGACAGCCTACAATGAGCAGTTCTTC; d_gene: TRBD1; j_gene: TRBJ2-1; abundance: NA; v_gene: TRBV28
CDR3aa: CASRGLLSYEQYF; CDR3nt: TGTGCCAGCAGGGGCCTTCTCTCCTACGAGCAGTACTTC; d_gene: NA; j_gene: TRBJ2-7; abundance: NA; v_gene: TRBV28
CDR3aa: CASSLGRLAYGYTF; CDR3nt: TGCGCCAGCAGCTTAGGCAGACTAGCCTATGGCTACACCTTC; d_gene: NA; j_gene: TRBJ1-2; abundance: NA; v_gene: TRBV5-1
CDR3aa: CASHPSTGGLYEKLFF; CDR3nt: TGTGCCAGCCACCCTTCGACAGGGGGCTTGTATGAAAAACTGTTTTTT; d_gene: TRBD1; j_gene: TRBJ1-4; abundance: NA; v_gene: TRBV27
CDR3aa: CASIRQGTQRETQYF; CDR3nt: TGTGCCAGCATCAGACAGGGGACCCAGAGGGAGACCCAGTACTTC; d_gene: TRBD1; j_gene: TRBJ2-5; abundance: NA; v_gene: TRBV9
CDR3aa: CAWSVSLGTNEKLFF; CDR3nt: TGTGCCTGGAGTGTATCTTTGGGAACTAATGAAAAACTGTTTTTT; d_gene: NA; j_gene: TRBJ1-4; abundance: NA; v_gene: TRBV30
CDR3aa: CASSHSRSYNEQFF; CDR3nt: TGTGCCAGCAGCCATTCCCGGTCCTACAATGAGCAGTTCTTC; d_gene: NA; j_gene: TRBJ2-1; abundance: NA; v_gene: TRBV7-9
CDR3aa: CSVETGTSGGKTGELFF; CDR3nt: TGCAGCGTTGAGACGGGGACTAGCGGGGGAAAGACCGGGGAGCTGTTTTTT; d_gene: TRBD2; j_gene: TRBJ2-2; abundance: NA; v_gene: TRBV29-1
CDR3aa: CASSQDQGPKNIQYF; CDR3nt: TGCGCCAGCAGCCAAGATCAGGGGCCGAAAAACATTCAGTACTTC; d_gene: NA; j_gene: TRBJ2-4; abundance: NA; v_gene: TRBV4-3
CDR3aa: CASMRITDSLNEKLFF; CDR3nt: TGTGCCAGTATGAGGATAACAGACAGTTTAAATGAAAAACTGTTTTTT; d_gene: NA; j_gene: TRBJ1-4; abundance: NA; v_gene: TRBV19
CDR3aa: CASSFSQRDYGYTF; CDR3nt: TGTGCCAGCAGTTTCTCCCAACGGGACTATGGCTACACCTTC; d_gene: NA; j_gene: TRBJ1-2; abundance: NA; v_gene: TRBV12-3/TRBV12-4
CDR3aa: CSARVTGGSYEQYF; CDR3nt: TGCAGTGCTAGAGTCACGGGGGGGAGCTACGAGCAGTACTTC; d_gene: TRBD2; j_gene: TRBJ2-7; abundance: NA; v_gene: TRBV20-1